A single sample gave rise to the 29 T cell receptor beta chains below, sequenced in a study of blood T cell repertoires in COVID-19. Method: immunoSEQ multiplex PCR; TCRdb's copy keeps in-frame clones and lacks some. The sample includes 65,000 to 95,000 clones, 80% to 90% of them seen just once. Sequencing used peripheral blood. The receptors shown here come from a man of 80 years or more with acute or convalescent COVID-19.

The chain links TRBV18 to TRBJ1-2, with D unresolved. The germline V gene encodes CDR1 KGHSH and CDR2 LQKENI. With 2 bases removed from V and 3 bases from J, the gap between germline ends came to 7 bases. CDR3 size: 13 residues. This CDR3 is CASSPEDYYGYTF. The CDR3 DNA reads as TGTGCCAGCTCACCAGAGGACTACTATGGCTACACCTTC.

This clone has a count of ten or more. CDR3 amino acids: CASSELTGDNQPQHF. The CDR3 DNA reads TGTGCCAGCAGTGAGCTGACAGGGGACAATCAGCCCCAGCATTTT. This chain connects TRBV2 to TRBJ1-5, with 8 bases fitting TRBD1. This CDR3 comprises 15 residues. The J segment lost 3 bases and the V segment lost 3 bases, leaving 4 bases of the junction unmatched. Germline loops: CDR1 SNHLY, CDR2 FYNNEI. Full variable domain (missing parts from reference TRBV2 and TRBJ1-5): EPEVTQTPSHQVTQMGQEVILRCVPISNHLYFYWYRQILGQKVEFLVSFYNNEISEKSEIFDDQFSVERPDGSNFTLKIRSTKLEDSAMYFCASSELTGDNQPQHFGDGTRLSIL.

The CDR3 loop reads CASSTTGPLTEAFF. The CDR3 DNA sequence: TGCGCCAGCAGTACGACAGGACCTCTCACTGAAGCTTTCTTT. The chain employs TRBV10-1 and TRBJ1-1, with TRBD1 as a possible D gene (6 bases). CDR1 and CDR2 (germline): WNHNN, SYGVQD (reference sequence). This CDR3 region has 14 residues. V dropped 5 bases and J dropped 4 bases, with 14 bases sitting between them.

V usage is TRBV6-5 and J usage is TRBJ2-3; TRBD1 matches at 8 bases. CDR3 length equals 15 residues. V was pared by 5 bases and J by 2 bases, with 6 bases of the junction left unmatched. CDR1 is MNHEY and CDR2 is SVGAGI in the germline V gene. The CDR3 is CASSPQGGFTDTQYF. As DNA, the CDR3 is TGTGCCAGCAGTCCACAGGGGGGTTTCACAGATACGCAGTATTTT.

The V call is TRBV7-7, the J call TRBJ2-5, with TRBD2 matching over 11 bases. The CDR3 is made up of 16 amino acids. Losses at the gene ends were 1 base for V and 5 bases for J; bases not matched to a gene: 6. CDR1 is SSHAT and CDR2 is FNYEAQ in the germline V gene (reference sequence). The DNA for the CDR3 is TGTGCCAGCAGCTTAGGGCTAGCGGGAGGCGGGGAGACCCAGTACTTC. Encoded protein: CASSLGLAGGGETQYF.

V and J are TRBV5-4 and TRBJ1-4; tentative D call: TRBD1 (6 bases). From germline, CDR1 is SGHNT and CDR2 YYREEE (reference sequence). CDR3 length: 15 amino acids. The V and J ends lost 4 bases and 0 bases respectively, with 10 bases between them. CDR3 coding DNA: TGTGCCAGCAGCACCCGGGACACAACTAATGAAAAACTGTTTTTT. This gives the protein CASSTRDTTNEKLFF. Full variable domain (remainder filled in from reference TRBV5-4 and TRBJ1-4): ETGVTQSPTHLIKTRGQQVTLRCSSQSGHNTVSWYQQALGQGPQFIFQYYREEENGRGNFPPRFSGLQFPNYSSELNVNALELDDSALYLCASSTRDTTNEKLFFGSGTQLSVL.

This chain joins TRBV6-5 and TRBJ2-2, with 7 bases aligning to TRBD1. Trimming removed 2 bases from V and 3 bases from J; junction bases left unmatched: 0. The CDR3 has 14 residues. Germline V lookup: CDR1 MNHEY, CDR2 SVGAGI. The CDR3 is CASSYGTDTGELFF. The CDR3 coding sequence is TGTGCCAGCAGTTACGGGACAGACACCGGGGAGCTGTTTTTT.

The gene calls are TRBV2 and TRBJ1-2; D is unresolved. The length of the CDR3 is 11 residues. CDR1 is SNHLY, CDR2 FYNNEI, per germline. V lost 3 bases and J lost 6, with 5 bases in between. The CDR3 coding sequence is TGTGCCAGCAGTGAGAGGAATGGCTACACCTTC. This gives the protein CASSERNGYTF.

The chain employs TRBV24-1 and TRBJ1-3; D may be TRBD1 (5 bases). V was shortened by 1 base and J by 4 bases, with 13 bases between the two germline ends. The CDR3 loop spans 16 amino acids. Germline V gives CDR1 KGHDR, CDR2 SFDVKD. The CDR3 reads CATSDFDSSRGNTIYF. CDR3 sequence (DNA): TGTGCCACCAGTGATTTCGACAGTTCAAGAGGAAACACCATATATTTT.

V gene TRBV5-3 combines with J gene TRBJ1-5; 8 positions agree with TRBD1. TRBV5-3 is treated as an ORF (open reading frame) with a function not yet certain. This CDR3 comprises 15 residues. V shed 2 bases and J 2 bases; nucleotides not matched to a gene: 3. For the CDR3, the DNA is TGTGCCAGAAGCTTATGGGACAGGTGCAATCAGCCCCAGCATTTT. This encodes CARSLWDRCNQPQHF.

The CDR3 here is CASSQQGGVGEQYF. The CDR3, as DNA: TGTGCCAGCAGCCAACAGGGGGGAGTTGGCGAGCAGTACTTC. The J gene is TRBJ2-7, the V gene TRBV3-1 (or the pseudogene TRBV3-2); possible D gene TRBD1, 7 bases. This CDR3 has 14 amino acids. V was trimmed by 2 bases and J by 6 bases, leaving 14 bases between them. Germline V gives CDR1 LGHDT, CDR2 YNNKEL (reference sequence).

V gene TRBV9 combines with J gene TRBJ1-2; TRBD1 is a possible D gene (6 bases). Germline V CDR1 and CDR2: SGDLS, YYNGEE. CDR3 length: 15 residues. The V end lost 4 bases, the J end lost 8 bases, and 21 bases lay between the germline ends. The CDR3 bases are TGTGCCAGCAGCCCCTCTTCGGGGGGCGAGGGAGGCTACACCTTC. It is translated as CASSPSSGGEGGYTF.

The chain has TRBV5-4 and TRBJ2-7; TRBD1 aligns across 7 bases. The germline V gene has CDR1 SGHNT and CDR2 YYREEE (reference sequence). Trimming took 3 bases from V and 2 from J; bases not matched to a gene: 5. The CDR3 sequence is 14 residues long. The CDR3 protein is CASSYSGTAYEQYF. CDR3 nucleotides: TGTGCCAGCAGCTACTCCGGGACAGCCTACGAGCAGTACTTC.

The chain uses TRBV30 and TRBJ1-1, with TRBD1 matching 7 bases. The germline V gene has CDR1 GTSNPN and CDR2 SVGIG (reference sequence). V dropped 1 base and J dropped 6; count of bases not matched to a gene: 8. The CDR3 spans 14 residues. CDR3 region: CAWSGDSKEAEAFF. The CDR3 bases are TGTGCCTGGAGTGGGGACAGTAAGGAGGCTGAAGCTTTCTTT.

The rearrangement links TRBV11-2 to TRBJ2-1; 10 bases line up with TRBD1. Trimming cost V 5 bases and J 8 bases; bases outside gene matches: 9. CDR3 length: 15 residues. CDR1 and CDR2 from the germline V gene are SGHAT and FQNNGV. CDR3 in DNA: TGTGCCAGCAGCCCTCAGGGGACAGGGGCCGATGAGCAGTTCTTC. The encoded protein is CASSPQGTGADEQFF.

This chain connects TRBV19 to TRBJ1-1; 7 nucleotides align to TRBD1. J was trimmed by 10 bases and V by 5 bases; bases with no gene match: 22. CDR1 is LNHDA and CDR2 is SQIVND in the germline V gene (reference sequence). The length of the CDR3 is 17 residues. CDR3 protein: CASSPIGTAFRTSGAFF. The CDR3 DNA is TGTGCCAGTAGTCCAATCGGGACAGCTTTCCGAACGTCGGGAGCTTTCTTT.

The V and J genes are TRBV5-1 and TRBJ1-5; 8 bases agree with TRBD1. The CDR3 extends over 16 amino acids. CDR1 and CDR2 from the germline V gene are SGHRS and YFSETQ. Losses at the gene ends were 4 bases for V and 2 bases for J; bases not matched to a gene: 8. The DNA of the CDR3 is TGCGCCAGCAGCCCTGGACAGGGCGTGGGCAATCAGCCCCAGCATTTT. The encoded protein is CASSPGQGVGNQPQHF.

This clone was counted a single time. The chain combines TRBV2 with TRBJ1-1, with D possibly matching TRBD1 (5 bases). Looked up from germline, CDR1 is SNHLY and CDR2 is FYNNEI. Trimming removed 8 bases from V and 3 bases from J, with 22 bases in between. The CDR3 totals 16 residues. CDR3 coding DNA: TGTGCCAGCGGGAGGGGAGACCTCCGGTGGCACACTGAAGCTTTCTTT. This sequence encodes CASGRGDLRWHTEAFF.

V is TRBV9 and J is TRBJ1-4; TRBD1 is a possible D gene (5 bases). Germline-derived CDR1 and CDR2 are SGDLS and YYNGEE. CDR3 length: 14 amino acids. V dropped 4 bases and J dropped 9 bases, with 16 bases sitting between them. The CDR3 reads CASSTGHEDQKLFF. CDR3 DNA: TGTGCCAGCAGCACCGGACATGAGGATCAAAAACTGTTTTTT. Full variable domain (outside the CDR3, taken from reference TRBV9 and TRBJ1-4): DSGVTQTPKHLITATGQRVTLRCSPRSGDLSVYWYQQSLDQGLQFLIQYYNGEERAKGNILERFSAQQFPDLHSELNLSSLELGDSALYFCASSTGHEDQKLFFGSGTQLSVL.

Turning to this clone: At one of its ends the junction is not consistent with the germline gene, which may arise from a read error. The chain combines TRBV7-7 with TRBJ1-4, with 11 bases that match TRBD1. CDR1 and CDR2 from the germline V gene are SSHAT and FNYEAQ (reference sequence). The CDR3 totals 15 residues. The chain's CDR3 is CASSLGQGGREKLFF. CDR3 nucleotides: TGTGCTAGCAGCTTGGGACAGGGGGGACGCGAAAAACTGTTTTTT.

The gene calls are TRBV5-5 and TRBJ1-1, with D possibly matching TRBD1 (5 bases). Trimming took 1 base from V and 4 from J, leaving 11 bases between them. This CDR3 spans 14 amino acids. Germline CDR1 and CDR2: SGHKS and YYEKEE (reference sequence). Written as DNA, the CDR3 is TGTGCCAGCAGCTTGATAGGGGAAGGCACTGAAGCTTTCTTT. Its protein product is CASSLIGEGTEAFF.

The chain links TRBV27 to TRBJ1-1; TRBD1 might be the D (6 bases). This CDR3 comprises 14 residues. The germline V and J ends were trimmed by 4 bases and 4 bases, with 13 bases remaining between them. Germline loops: CDR1 MNHEY, CDR2 SMNVEV (reference sequence). CDR3 DNA sequence: TGTGCCAGCAGTTCAGGGGTTTTGGGCACTGAAGCTTTCTTT. It encodes CASSSGVLGTEAFF.

V is TRBV6-1 and J is TRBJ2-1, with D perhaps TRBD2 (6 bases). The CDR3 has 15 amino acids. Trimming took off 0 bases at V and 8 bases at J, with 14 bases between the two ends. CDR1 MNHNS and CDR2 SASEGT come from the germline V gene. The CDR3 sequence is CASSEALGSGYEQFF. The CDR3 nucleotides read TGTGCCAGCAGTGAAGCGCTTGGTAGCGGTTATGAGCAGTTCTTC.

This rearrangement joins TRBV5-4 to TRBJ2-1; TRBD2 matches 11 bases. Trimming cost V 3 bases and J 3 bases; bases outside gene matches: 2. This CDR3 comprises 15 residues. The germline V gene encodes CDR1 SGHNT and CDR2 YYREEE (reference sequence). For the CDR3, the DNA is TGTGCCAGCAGCTACGGACTAGCGGGCTACAATGAGCAGTTCTTC. Translated: CASSYGLAGYNEQFF.

The chain combines TRBV6-5 with TRBJ2-7; maybe TRBD1 (5 bases). The ends were cut back, 3 bases at V and 3 bases at J, with 12 bases in the middle. Germline CDR1 MNHEY, CDR2 SVGAGI. The CDR3 length is 14 residues. CDR3 protein: CASSYLQGFYEQYF. The CDR3 region has the DNA TGTGCCAGCAGTTATCTCCAGGGTTTCTACGAGCAGTACTTC.

The V and J genes are TRBV2 and TRBJ1-1; 7 bases align to TRBD1. Germline V gene sequence: CDR1 SNHLY, CDR2 FYNNEI. CDR3 length: 12 amino acids. The J segment lost 9 bases and the V segment lost 3 bases, leaving 4 bases of the junction unmatched. The CDR3 region is CASSEDRPQAFF. The CDR3 DNA sequence: TGTGCCAGCAGTGAGGACAGGCCTCAAGCTTTCTTT.

The chain links TRBV29-1 to TRBJ2-5, with D unresolved. This CDR3 has 12 residues. V was pared by 3 bases and J by 5 bases, with 10 bases between. Germline V gives CDR1 SQVTM, CDR2 ANQGSEA. For the CDR3, the DNA is TGCAGCGTTGACGCCTTGCGGGAGACCCAGTACTTC. This sequence encodes CSVDALRETQYF.

This sequence joins TRBV18 and TRBJ2-3; D perhaps matches TRBD2 (7 bases). CDR3 size: 15 residues. Germline V gives CDR1 KGHSH, CDR2 LQKENI. Between the trimmed V and J ends, which lost 2 bases and 5 bases, there was a span of 14 bases. CDR3 residues: CASSPGGGRRDTQYF. In DNA, the CDR3 is TGTGCCAGCTCACCAGGCGGGGGCCGTCGAGATACGCAGTATTTT.

Here the CDR3 DNA reads TGTGCCAGCAGCCAGGGAGACAGGCGAGCTAACTATGGCTACACCTTC. It codes for CASSQGDRRANYGYTF. The rearrangement uses TRBV3-1 (or the pseudogene TRBV3-2) and TRBJ1-2, with a tentative D call TRBD1 (6 bases). Germline V gene data show CDR1 as LGHDT and CDR2 as YNNKEL (reference sequence). Trimming took 3 bases from V and 0 from J, leaving 14 bases between them. The CDR3 covers 16 residues.